This T cell receptor beta chain appears in the sequencing data of a study of cytomegalovirus exposure and HLA in healthy donors. Points from the study as a whole: It was confirmed in vitro that a few of the CMV-associated chains were specific for CMV antigens.

Repertoires were generated with immunoSEQ multiplex PCR, while TCRdb's copy carries only in-frame clones and drops some. This sample carries some 110,000 clones, about 84% of them seen once, and the ten largest clones take 4.5% to 6%. The CDR3 covers 15 residues. V shed 7 bases and J shed 6 bases, with 21 bases lying between them. CDR1 SGHTA and CDR2 FQGNSA come from the germline V gene. With regard to this clone: The antigen is undetermined.

The rearrangement joins TRBV7-2 to TRBJ1-2; tentatively, D is TRBD1 (6 bases). Sequencing input: PBMCs. This TCR derives from a young man in good health and CMV-seronegative. The CDR3 region has the DNA TGTGCCAGCACCCAAAGGGGGGGGCGATTGGATGGCTACACCTTC. This codes for CASTQRGGRLDGYTF.